This TCR beta chain stems from a study of neoadjuvant anti-PD-1 for oral cavity cancer. V trimming: 0 bases; J trimming: 5 bases; junction bases outside the gene matches: 11. This CDR3 comprises 19 residues. CDR1 and CDR2 from the germline V gene are LNHNV and YYDKDF (reference sequence). Specified time point: after neoadjuvant nivolumab, at surgical resection. Analysis of PBMCs was direct, with no culture step. TCRdb keeps only in-frame clones here, not all; method: immunoSEQ multiplex PCR. The data show approximately 8,200 clones, roughly 71% seen once. Sequences were derived from PBMCs, sampled after nivolumab (anti-PD-1) treatment. The chain joins TRBV15 to TRBJ2-3; the match to TRBD2 covers 13 bases. This receptor was taken from a person between 40 and 80 years old with oral cavity squamous cell carcinoma. The CDR3 DNA reads as TGTGCCACCAGCAGAGATCGAGGGGGGACTAGCGGGGTCGGAGATACGCAGTATTTT. Translating gives CATSRDRGGTSGVGDTQYF. Full variable domain (rest looked up from reference TRBV15 and TRBJ2-3): DAMVIQNPRYQVTQFGKPVTLSCSQTLNHNVMYWYQQKSSQAPKLLFHYYDKDFNNEADTPDNFQSRRPNTSFCFLDIRSPGLGDTAMYLCATSRDRGGTSGVGDTQYFGPGTRLTVL.